This TCR beta chain emerged from a study of tissue T cells after allogeneic stem cell transplantation (dated by TCRdb to between 2022 and 2023). In terms of the full investigation: The study profiled TCR beta repertoires in many tissues obtained from research autopsies of patients with and without GVHD, and also in mouse models of GVHD. The human arm was a prospective observational study without blinding or randomization. Points the paper makes about the study in general: The study did not establish which tissue TCRs were alloreactive or antigen-specific, and some clones may have been host cells that persisted. The patient cohort was small and clinically heterogeneous, and sampling depth was acknowledged as a limitation. Blood and spleen T cells captured only a limited portion of the TCR repertoire detected in tissues, in both patients and mice. Within patients, how anatomically similar the tissues were was a key factor in shaping TCR repertoire composition, regardless of disease or transplant status. Only a few T cell clones appeared in more than one patient, yet motif-based clustering showed tissue-specific repertoire signatures that were shared between patients.

Remarks on this clone: The clone's antigen remains unknown. This receptor is murine, so its gene names and germline sequences reflect the mouse genome. The read comes to an end 1 residue before the CDR3 does, leaving the germline J gene to fill in the end.

The time point label, read with the paper, signifies: mouse harvest day 14 after allogeneic transplant. Mouse grafts consisting of 10^7 T-cell-depleted bone marrow cells combined with 10^6 splenic CD5+ T cells were administered by tail vein injection. GVHD in mice was modeled with a major MHC-mismatch B6 (H2b) into BALB/c (H2d) model, and tissues were profiled at day 7 or 14. On day 7 or 14 post-transplant, mouse tissues and retro-orbital blood were harvested with separate sterile tools for each animal, and livers were flushed beforehand. Before genomic DNA isolation with the DNeasy Blood & Tissue Kit, mouse tissues were minced using razor blades in buffered saline. The library was produced with the immunoSEQ multiplex PCR assay. Adaptive Biotechnologies performed TCRbeta CDR3 sequencing at survey depth and reported CDR3 sequences, V/J genes, productive frequency, and template counts. TCR beta CDR3 regions were amplified from genomic DNA rather than RNA. In the authors' own workflow: Jensen-Shannon divergence was used to quantify pairwise repertoire overlap between tissues, with a value of 1 meaning complete divergence and a value of 0 meaning identical repertoires. Based on pairwise JSD values, tissues were grouped by single-linkage agglomerative hierarchical clustering, and the results were shown as dendrograms. GLIPH2 was applied to all patient samples using simulation_depth 1000, kmer_min_depth 3, and cdr3_length_cutoff 8, and only groups with more than two unique CDR3s were retained. A standardized tissue-overlap score was generated by extrapolating Jaccard GLIPH-group overlap across patients to a standard repertoire size of 1000 clones. Associations of diversity with clinical or experimental variables used linear mixed-effect models with tissue fixed effects and individual random effects. TCRdb stores this immuneACCESS table with in-frame sequences only. Part of the clones is absent; in the studies checked, under half of the shortfall reflects unresolved V genes, and no reason is known for the rest. V and J calls and clone size are as listed in that table; D and trimming were resolved from the DNA. The sample data list roughly 4,200 clones, and 40% to 55% of these were observed just once. The ten largest clones represent 35% to 40% of the sample.

The germline V gene (reference sequence) sets CDR1 to SNHLY and CDR2 to FYNGKV. Spanning cysteine to phenylalanine, the CDR3 consists of 13 amino acids. Only the CDR3 bases that were read are kept: 36 of them, in frame from base 1. Clipping removes 6 bases from V and 3 bases from J, with 3 as the unmatched junction base count. Specimen: lymph node tissue. The V and J segments used are TRBV3 and TRBJ2-5, and 7 junctional nucleotides match TRBD1. This sequence was found in a female BALB/c mouse given C57BL/6 T cells with graft-versus-host disease after an allogeneic hematopoietic cell transplant. The DNA read from the CDR3 is TGTGCCAGCAGGTGGGACAGACAAGACACCCAGTAC. The translation is CASRWDRQDTQY. The full CDR3 protein is CASRWDRQDTQYF. Reference TRBV3 and TRBJ2-5 proteins supply the regions before and after the CDR3; the full variable domain is: GPKVLQIPSHQIIDMGQMVTLNCDPVSNHLYFYWYKQILGQQMEFLVNFYNGKVMEKSKLFKDQFSVERPDGSYFTLKIQPTALEDSAVYFCASRWDRQDTQYFGPGTRLLVL.